The clone carrying this T cell receptor beta chain was counted many times. Antigen specificity is unknown. These data come from a study of metastatic and nonmetastatic thyroid tumors. Overall study context: Both malignant and benign thyroid patients supplied peripheral blood and tumor or nodule tissue samples, across which the repertoires of these patients were then compared.

Study conclusions and caveats: Benign nodules were reported to have significantly lower TCR beta diversity than malignant thyroid tumors, in blood and tumor.

As handled by the study authors: CDR3 differences across clinicopathological groups were used to build a distant-metastasis classifier for papillary thyroid cancer. TCRdb re-called the PCR reads through MiXCR. None of the V and J calls come from the authors' own analysis; TCRdb made them. The table has about 20,000 clones, 10% to 12% seen once. Not a single patient had been given any form of treatment at any point before undergoing thyroid surgery. Material for sequencing was blood. The receptor's source is a female donor with papillary thyroid cancer or a benign thyroid nodule (not recorded which). Some clones in this sample may be carry-over from other donors' samples.

Here the CDR3 DNA reads TGTGCCAGTAGTATGCGGGAGCGCTATGGCTACACCTTC. Translating gives CASSMRERYGYTF. V and J are TRBV19 and TRBJ1-2; D not certain. The CDR3 extends over 13 amino acids. The ends were cut back, 3 bases at V and 4 bases at J, with 9 bases in the middle. CDR1 is LNHDA, CDR2 SQIVND, per germline (reference sequence).